A selection of T cell receptor beta chains follows, all from one sample in a study of technical replicates of blood from several donors. Data came from immunoSEQ multiplex PCR; TCRdb stores just in-frame clones and leaves some out. Of around 83,000 clones detected, about 90% appear once; the ten largest clones hold 0.3% to 0.45%. Sequenced sample: T cells isolated from PBMCs. Every receptor here comes from a human donor in good health. Some clones in this sample may be carry-over from other donors' samples. CDR3s include the opening cysteine and the closing phenylalanine or tryptophan. D genes are given only for firm matches. The listing skips clone size in some rows; elsewhere it reads once, few, many or a size class.

TRBJ1-5	TRBV6-5	TRBD1	-	CASSTGALNQPQHF	TGTGCCAGCAGTACAGGGGCCCTAAATCAGCCCCAGCATTTT
TRBJ1-5	TRBV7-9	TRBD1	-	CASSPGTGNQPQHF	TGTGCCAGCAGCCCCGGGACAGGGAATCAGCCCCAGCATTTT
TRBJ1-2	TRBV9	-	-	CASGRFDPGYGYTF	TGTGCTAGCGGCCGATTCGACCCGGGCTATGGCTACACCTTC
TRBJ1-2	TRBV4-1	TRBD1	-	CASSQDMEGQGVYGYTF	TGCGCCAGCAGCCAAGATATGGAGGGACAGGGTGTTTATGGCTACACCTTC
TRBJ1-2	TRBV5-1	-	-	CASSLTDPGDGYTF	TGCGCCAGCAGCTTGACCGACCCAGGGGATGGCTACACCTTC
TRBJ2-7	TRBV12-2	-	-	CASRLAVGLEANEQYF	TGTGCAAGTCGCTTAGCGGTGGGACTAGAAGCTAACGAGCAGTACTTC
TRBJ2-3	TRBV7-8	TRBD1	-	CASSLERTGDRDTQYF	TGTGCCAGCAGCTTAGAGCGGACAGGGGATAGGGATACGCAGTATTTT
TRBJ2-1	TRBV28	TRBD1	once	CASRKQGAYYNEQFF	TGTGCCAGCAGAAAGCAGGGGGCGTATTACAATGAGCAGTTCTTC
TRBJ2-7	TRBV5-1	TRBD2	-	CASSFMTSGTYEQYF	TGCGCCAGCAGCTTTATGACTAGCGGGACCTACGAGCAGTACTTC
TRBJ1-5	TRBV4-1	-	-	CASSQDIGGQGQPQHF	TGCGCCAGCAGCCAAGATATCGGGGGGCAAGGTCAGCCCCAGCATTTT
TRBJ2-1	TRBV2	TRBD2	-	CASQMGGLAASYNEQFF	TGTGCCAGCCAAATGGGGGGACTAGCGGCATCCTACAATGAGCAGTTCTTC
TRBJ2-5	TRBV9	TRBD1	-	CASSAGQGRGGETQYF	TGTGCCAGCAGCGCTGGACAGGGGCGAGGTGGAGAGACCCAGTACTTC
TRBJ2-1	TRBV28	-	-	CASRSPEYNNEQFF	TGTGCCAGCAGATCCCCGGAGTACAACAATGAGCAGTTCTTC
TRBJ2-3	TRBV29-1	TRBD2	-	CSASNLAGGQTQYF	TGCAGCGCTTCCAACCTAGCGGGAGGGCAGACGCAGTATTTT
TRBJ1-1	TRBV29-1	-	-	CSALTSSTEAFF	TGCAGCGCCCTGACTAGTAGCACTGAAGCTTTCTTT
TRBJ2-3	TRBV6-1	TRBD2	-	CASSTTSGRTDTQYF	TGTGCCAGCAGTACGACTAGCGGGAGAACAGATACGCAGTATTTT
TRBJ1-2	TRBV7-9	TRBD1	-	CASSLGAGGGYTF	TGTGCCAGCAGCTTAGGGGCAGGGGGCGGCTACACCTTC
TRBJ2-1	TRBV4-3	TRBD2	-	CASGRETSYNEQFF	TGCGCCAGCGGGCGGGAGACCTCCTACAATGAGCAGTTCTTC
TRBJ2-7	TRBV6-5	TRBD2	-	CASSAGTTLFYEQYF	TGTGCCAGCAGCGCCGGGACTACCCTATTCTACGAGCAGTACTTC
TRBJ2-5	TRBV5-4	-	-	CASSLTGSETQYF	TGTGCCAGCAGCTTGACAGGGTCAGAGACCCAGTACTTC
TRBJ1-1	TRBV21-1	-	-	CASSKGAKDRSILMNTEAFF	TGTGCCAGCAGCAAAGGGGCAAAGGACAGGTCTATTCTTATGAACACTGAAGCTTTCTTT
TRBJ2-1	TRBV7-2	-	-	CASSFLMVEGDEQFF	TGTGCCAGCAGCTTCCTTATGGTAGAGGGAGATGAGCAGTTCTTC
TRBJ2-7	TRBV5-6	-	-	CASSLMVSSYEQYF	TGTGCCAGCAGCTTGATGGTTAGCTCCTACGAGCAGTACTTC
TRBJ1-2	TRBV29-1	-	few	CSVDRLNYGYTF	TGCAGCGTTGACAGGCTTAACTATGGCTACACCTTC
TRBJ2-5	TRBV11-2	-	-	CASSLLQGIETQYF	TGTGCCAGCAGCTTATTGCAGGGGATTGAGACCCAGTACTTC
TRBJ2-2	TRBV16	-	-	CASSQSATRMNTGELFF	TGTGCCAGCAGCCAATCCGCGACTAGAATGAACACCGGGGAGCTGTTTTTT
TRBJ2-1	TRBV6-6	-	-	CASSYEGVYNEQFF	TGTGCCAGCAGTTACGAGGGGGTGTACAATGAGCAGTTCTTC
TRBJ1-2	TRBV5-1	TRBD1	once	CASSRQGGNGYTF	TGCGCCAGCAGCCGACAGGGGGGAAATGGCTACACCTTC
TRBJ2-7	TRBV19	-	-	CASSIGVFSRADGPEQYF	TGTGCCAGTAGTATCGGGGTTTTTTCGAGGGCCGACGGGCCCGAGCAGTACTTC
TRBJ1-1	TRBV7-8	-	-	CASSFNGNTEAFF	TGTGCCAGCAGCTTTAACGGGAACACTGAAGCTTTCTTT
TRBJ1-1	TRBV6-5	-	-	CTSRLQGGTEAFF	TGTACCAGCAGACTACAGGGAGGGACTGAAGCTTTCTTT
TRBJ2-1	TRBV5-6	TRBD2	-	CASSLGGTSGRENEQFF	TGTGCCAGCAGCTTGGGTGGGACTAGCGGGAGAGAGAATGAGCAGTTCTTC
TRBJ2-2	TRBV30	-	once	CAWSEGVGTGELFF	TGTGCCTGGAGTGAGGGAGTTGGCACCGGGGAGCTGTTTTTT
TRBJ2-7	TRBV9	TRBD2	-	CASSGDAGLAAHEQYF	TGTGCCAGCAGCGGAGACGCGGGACTAGCGGCCCACGAGCAGTACTTC
TRBJ1-1	TRBV6-5	-	once	CASSSGQTVEAFF	TGTGCCAGCAGTTCCGGACAGACAGTTGAAGCTTTCTTT
TRBJ1-1	TRBV7-2	TRBD1	-	CASSLTGTENTEAFF	TGTGCCAGCAGCCTGACCGGGACAGAGAACACTGAAGCTTTCTTT
TRBJ2-2	TRBV9	TRBD2	-	CASSSGLAPSGELFF	TGTGCCAGCAGCTCAGGACTAGCCCCATCCGGGGAGCTGTTTTTT
TRBJ2-7	TRBV19	TRBD2	-	CASSSRREAYEQYF	TGTGCCAGTAGTTCCCGGCGGGAGGCCTACGAGCAGTACTTC
TRBJ2-2	TRBV13	-	once	CASSISQGPGELFF	TGTGCCAGCAGCATAAGTCAGGGCCCCGGGGAGCTGTTTTTT
TRBJ2-1	TRBV7-2	TRBD2	few	CASRPLAGGNEQFF	TGTGCCAGCAGGCCCTTAGCGGGAGGCAATGAGCAGTTCTTC
TRBJ2-1	TRBV9	TRBD2	-	CASSVEAGPGNEQFF	TGTGCCAGCAGCGTAGAAGCGGGACCTGGCAATGAGCAGTTCTTC
TRBJ1-5	TRBV6-6	TRBD1	-	CASSYWGTGNQPQHF	TGTGCCAGCAGTTACTGGGGGACAGGCAATCAGCCCCAGCATTTT
TRBJ2-7	TRBV5-1	-	-	CASSLEQGYDEQYF	TGCGCCAGCAGCTTGGAACAGGGATACGACGAGCAGTACTTC
TRBJ2-2	TRBV7-8	TRBD1	-	CASSPGTGITGELFF	TGTGCCAGCAGCCCCGGGACAGGGATCACCGGGGAGCTGTTTTTT
TRBJ1-1	TRBV6-1	-	-	CASSSLGPTEAFF	TGTGCCAGCAGTTCACTAGGGCCCACTGAAGCTTTCTTT
TRBJ1-1	TRBV9	-	-	CASSGTQNSEAFF	TGTGCCAGCAGCGGAACCCAGAATTCTGAAGCTTTCTTT
TRBJ1-5	TRBV15	TRBD1	-	CATSRDILGQGANPQHF	TGTGCCACCAGCAGAGATATTTTGGGGCAGGGGGCGAATCCCCAGCATTTT
TRBJ2-3	TRBV7-8	-	-	CASSYSVDTQYF	TGTGCCAGCAGTTACTCTGTGGATACGCAGTATTTT
TRBJ1-1	TRBV6-5	TRBD1	-	CASVSGTGLRTEAFF	TGTGCCAGCGTATCCGGGACAGGGCTAAGAACTGAAGCTTTCTTT
TRBJ2-7	TRBV11-2	-	once	CASSFPGQSYEQYF	TGTGCCAGCAGCTTCCCTGGACAGAGCTACGAGCAGTACTTC
TRBJ2-3	TRBV9	-	once	CASSVAGAIPDTQYF	TGTGCCAGCAGCGTAGCAGGGGCTATCCCAGATACGCAGTATTTT
TRBJ1-4	TRBV7-2	TRBD1	-	CASSWTGRSNEKLFF	TGTGCCAGCAGCTGGACAGGCCGTTCTAATGAAAAACTGTTTTTT
TRBJ1-4	TRBV5-5	-	-	CASSLAGVEQLDEKLFF	TGTGCCAGCAGCTTGGCCGGGGTGGAACAGCTAGATGAAAAACTGTTTTTT
TRBJ2-7	TRBV2	TRBD2	-	CASRQREGSLHEQYF	TGTGCCAGCAGGCAGCGGGAGGGTAGTCTCCACGAGCAGTACTTC
TRBJ1-1	TRBV30	-	-	CAWSVISEAFF	TGTGCCTGGAGTGTAATTAGTGAAGCTTTCTTT
TRBJ2-3	TRBV6-4	-	-	CASSDSEREAQYF	TGTGCCAGCAGTGACTCCGAGAGAGAGGCGCAGTATTTT
TRBJ2-3	TRBV5-1	-	-	CASSPGTGHTDTQYF	TGCGCCAGCAGCCCAGGCACAGGCCACACAGATACGCAGTATTTT
TRBJ2-2	TRBV7-8	-	once	CASSWRRVTGELFF	TGTGCCAGCAGCTGGCGCAGGGTCACCGGGGAGCTGTTTTTT
TRBJ2-2	TRBV18	TRBD2	once	CASSLRTSGPTGELFF	TGTGCCAGCTCACTAAGGACTAGCGGGCCTACCGGGGAGCTGTTTTTT
TRBJ2-7	TRBV29-1	TRBD1	-	CSVEDPRTGANEQYF	TGCAGCGTTGAAGATCCCCGGACAGGGGCTAACGAGCAGTACTTC